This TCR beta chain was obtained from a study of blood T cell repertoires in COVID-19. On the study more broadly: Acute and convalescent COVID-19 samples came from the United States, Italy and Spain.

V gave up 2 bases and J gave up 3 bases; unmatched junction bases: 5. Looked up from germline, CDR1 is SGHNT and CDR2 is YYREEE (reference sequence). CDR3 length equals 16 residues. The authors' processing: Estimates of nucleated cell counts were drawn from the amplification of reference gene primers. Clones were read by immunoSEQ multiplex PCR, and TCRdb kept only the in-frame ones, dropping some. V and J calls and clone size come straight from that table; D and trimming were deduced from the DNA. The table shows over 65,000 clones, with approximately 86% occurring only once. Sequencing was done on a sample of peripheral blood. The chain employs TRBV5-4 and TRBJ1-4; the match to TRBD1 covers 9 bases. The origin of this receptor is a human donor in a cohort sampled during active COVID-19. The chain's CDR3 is CASSLKQGAPNEKLFF. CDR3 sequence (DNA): TGTGCCAGCAGCTTAAAACAGGGGGCGCCTAATGAAAAACTGTTTTTT.